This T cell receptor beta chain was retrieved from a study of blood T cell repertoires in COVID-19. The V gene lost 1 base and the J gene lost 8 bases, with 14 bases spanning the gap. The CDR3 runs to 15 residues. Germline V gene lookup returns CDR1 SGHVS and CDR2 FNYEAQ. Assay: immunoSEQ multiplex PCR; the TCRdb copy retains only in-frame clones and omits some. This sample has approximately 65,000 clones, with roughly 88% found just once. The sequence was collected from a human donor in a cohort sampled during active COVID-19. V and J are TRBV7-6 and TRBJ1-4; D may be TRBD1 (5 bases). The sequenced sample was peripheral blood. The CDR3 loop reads CASSLETARGEKLFF. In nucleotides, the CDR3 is TGTGCCAGCAGCTTAGAGACAGCCCGTGGGGAAAAACTGTTTTTT.